This TCR beta chain was identified during a study of blood T cell repertoires in COVID-19. Assay used: immunoSEQ multiplex PCR; TCRdb lists only in-frame clones, some missing. Of over 65,000 clones listed, approximately 90% were seen once; the top ten hold roughly 4.4%. The CDR3 has 11 amino acids. The germline V gene has CDR1 SQVTM and CDR2 ANQGSEA. Trimming took off 3 bases at V and 5 bases at J, with 5 bases between the two ends. The J gene is TRBJ2-1, the V gene TRBV29-1; D unresolved. This sequence originates from a man aged 45-65 years with active COVID-19. The sequencing sample was made of peripheral blood. CDR3 sequence reads: CSVDKNNEQFF. CDR3 sequence (DNA): TGCAGCGTTGACAAAAACAATGAGCAGTTCTTC.